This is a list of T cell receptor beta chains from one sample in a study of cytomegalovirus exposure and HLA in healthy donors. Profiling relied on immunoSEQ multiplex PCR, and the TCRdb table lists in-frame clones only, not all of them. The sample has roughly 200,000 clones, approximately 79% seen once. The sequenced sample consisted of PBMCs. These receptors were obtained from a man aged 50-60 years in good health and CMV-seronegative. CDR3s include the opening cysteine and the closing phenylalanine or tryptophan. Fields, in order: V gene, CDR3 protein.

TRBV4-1 CASSQDLGSGRLTGELFF
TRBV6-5 CASSYSRTGTEAFF
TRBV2 CAGAASAGNIQYF
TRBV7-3 CASSLTLVSEQYF
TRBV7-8 CASRLTPGLLDTQYF
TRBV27 CASSLGGQGALNTQYF
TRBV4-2 CASSQTVLETQYF
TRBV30 CAWSGLASSYEQYF
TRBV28 CAGSGSRDEQYF
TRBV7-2 CASSRYLAGGTYEQYF
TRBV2 CASSAMNRDRQPQHF
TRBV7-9 CASSLEGNLAGARETQYF
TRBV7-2 CASSLVVVQGNYGYTF
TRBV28 CASRDRGRYEQYF
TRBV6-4 CASSDPGRGSNPPLAKNIQYF
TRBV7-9 CASSSSGRNNEQFF
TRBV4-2 CASSDRDRSSNYGYTF
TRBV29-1 CSVEGRHSPGGEQYF
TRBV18 CASSPPGLAGAVYEQYF
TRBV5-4 CASSLDSSGRAGDTQYF
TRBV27 CASSPFGTYEQYF
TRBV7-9 CASSRVIYEQYF
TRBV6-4 CASSDRTYTSYEQYF
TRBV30 CAWSEREKLFF
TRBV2 CASSVTSGYEQYF
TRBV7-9 CASSLRQGGGRYYEQYF
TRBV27 CASSLSGGGEQYF
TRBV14 CASSQGVRGQNTQYF
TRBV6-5 CASSYGLAGHEQYF
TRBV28 CASSLSSAARYGELFF
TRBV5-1 CASSLERQGNTEAFF
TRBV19 CASSIASRGIAGSYEQYF
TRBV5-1 CASSLIAGGPSEQYF
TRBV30 CAWSVLGAGPLHF
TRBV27 CASSPLGANYGYTF
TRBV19 CASSYTGSTEAFF
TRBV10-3 CAIRRDREYQETQYF
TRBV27 CASSFQAGFYEQYF
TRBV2 CASTGVGQFTDTQYF
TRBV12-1 CASSCGWPGVIGEQYF